This T cell receptor beta chain was sequenced for a study of blood T cell repertoires in COVID-19. CDR1 is LNHNV, CDR2 YYDKDF, per germline (reference sequence). Trimming cost V 8 bases and J 3 bases; bases outside gene matches: 5. CDR3 size: 14 residues. Generated by immunoSEQ multiplex PCR, the TCRdb table keeps only in-frame clones and is missing some. This sample carries about 280,000 clones, roughly 85% of them seen once, and the ten largest clones take around 2.5%. This chain connects TRBV15 to TRBJ1-4, with 8 bases that match TRBD1. Sequenced input: PBMCs or T cells enriched from blood (not recorded which). This receptor was obtained from a woman aged 50 to 60 who had recovered from COVID-19. The CDR3 DNA is TGTGCCACCCTGATGGACAGGGCTAATGAAAAACTGTTTTTT. This gives the protein CATLMDRANEKLFF.